This T cell receptor (beta chain) was captured in a study of OX40 agonist ivuxolimab in advanced cancers. V was trimmed by 3 bases and J by 4 bases, leaving 10 bases between them. The CDR3 consists of 14 residues. CDR1 is MNHNY, CDR2 SVGAGI, per germline (reference sequence). Autoimmune disease history or systemic immunosuppression was exclusionary. The table came from immunoSEQ multiplex PCR; TCRdb's copy has only in-frame clones and leaves some out. In the table there are some 60,000 clones, 84% of which are singletons. The sequencing used CD4+ or CD8+ T cells sorted from blood, collected in a trial of the OX40 agonist ivuxolimab. This receptor was identified in an adult with an advanced solid tumor such as melanoma, head and neck, liver or kidney cancer. This chain connects TRBV6-6 to TRBJ2-1; a weak D match, TRBD2 (6 bases). CDR3 in DNA: TGTGCCAGCAGTTATTCAAGCGGGTACAATGAGCAGTTCTTC. This gives the protein CASSYSSGYNEQFF.